The 4 T cell receptor beta chains below all came from one sample that was sequenced in a study of blood T cell repertoires in COVID-19. Profiled with immunoSEQ multiplex PCR; TCRdb holds only in-frame clones, not every one. There are approximately 200,000 clones in the sample; around 83% occur only once, and about 1% lies in the top ten. Sequenced material: peripheral blood. These receptors were collected from a man aged 40-49 years with acute or convalescent COVID-19.

The chain links TRBV7-9 to TRBJ1-1, with D hard to call. The germline V and J ends were trimmed by 5 bases and 5 bases, with 18 bases remaining between them. The germline V gene has CDR1 SEHNR and CDR2 FQNEAQ (reference sequence). The CDR3 extends over 15 amino acids. The CDR3 here is CASSPFAGELTEAFF. In DNA, the CDR3 is TGTGCCAGCAGCCCTTTCGCGGGCGAGTTAACTGAAGCTTTCTTT.

The J gene is TRBJ1-6, the V gene TRBV18; D is possibly TRBD1 (6 bases). The length of the CDR3 is 14 residues. Deletions cut 3 bases from V and 7 bases from J, with 10 bases between. Germline V gene lookup returns CDR1 KGHSH and CDR2 LQKENI. Here the CDR3 reads CASSPNRVNSPLHF. The CDR3 DNA sequence: TGTGCCAGCTCACCGAACAGGGTAAATTCACCCCTCCACTTT.

This clone was observed once. The chain uses TRBV19 and TRBJ1-1, with TRBD1 as a possible D gene (5 bases). This CDR3 is built from 13 residues. Trimming took 8 bases from V and 1 from J, leaving 11 bases between them. Germline CDR1 and CDR2: LNHDA and SQIVND (reference sequence). The CDR3, as DNA: TGTGCCAGTGGGGTTGACAGGAACACTGAAGCTTTCTTT. Translating it yields CASGVDRNTEAFF. The whole variable domain, remainder taken from reference TRBV19 and TRBJ1-1, is DGGITQSPKYLFRKEGQNVTLSCEQNLNHDAMYWYRQDPGQGLRLIYYSQIVNDFQKGDIAEGYSVSREKKESFPLTVTSAQKNPTAFYLCASGVDRNTEAFFGQGTRLTVV.

V and J are TRBV24-1 and TRBJ1-1, with D uncertain. Germline CDR1 KGHDR, CDR2 SFDVKD. Trimming took off 2 bases at V and 0 bases at J, with 9 bases between the two ends. The CDR3 contains 15 residues. Here the CDR3 DNA reads TGTGCCACCAGTGATTCAACGACTCTGAACACTGAAGCTTTCTTT. Protein sequence: CATSDSTTLNTEAFF.